This record looks at one TCR beta chain sequence and its context. Its antigen remains undetermined. One base away there is no much larger clone; base qualities are not given. The sample originates from a study of PD-1 blockade in mismatch repair-deficient tumors (dated by TCRdb to 2015 to 2018). Turning to the overall study: Between September 2013 and September 2016, approximately 90 consecutive patients with about 12 mismatch repair-deficient cancer types, all previously treated and progressing, were enrolled in the trial. Tumor-associated T cell clones in the peripheral blood of patients responding to PD-1 blockade were tracked using deep sequencing of TCR CDR3 regions.

Mismatch repair deficiency in every enrolled patient was established by polymerase chain reaction or immunohistochemistry. TCR sequencing was carried out for a few patients who responded to pembrolizumab therapy. The phase II trial prospectively tested pembrolizumab PD-1 blockade in advanced mismatch repair-deficient cancers regardless of tissue of origin. Peripheral blood T cell samples were serially collected before and at multiple times after PD-1 blockade was started. Blood sampling time points were reported as weeks after the first dose of pembrolizumab. Overall study outcomes, separate from this receptor: After pembrolizumab, tumor-resident clones, which were often undetectable in blood before treatment, expanded rapidly and then contracted, generally ahead of radiologic responses.

The CDR3, cysteine through phenylalanine, is 14 amino acids long. Left in the record is the CDR3 DNA by itself, 42 bases read in frame from the first base. According to the germline V gene (reference sequence), CDR1 reads LNHNV and CDR2 reads YYDKDF. V is cut by 8 bases and J by 3 bases, and the space between the germline ends is 16 bases. Library preparation used the immunoSEQ multiplex PCR assay. Entries here come from immuneACCESS through TCRdb and include only in-frame sequences with V and J called. Some clones fail to appear in such tables; in the studies checked, an unresolved V gene covers under half of the shortfall, and the cause of the remainder is unknown. The sample data list about 79,000 clones, and 65% to 85% of these were observed just once. The biggest ten clones account for around 5.1% of the sample.

Here the chain combines TRBV15 and TRBJ2-5; the best D guess is TRBD2, with 6 bases matching. This receptor was identified in an adult with mismatch repair-deficient cancer. The source was peripheral blood, collected 44 weeks after starting pembrolizumab. The CDR3 protein is CATRSEGQKETQYF. The sequenced DNA: TGTGCCACCCGTTCGGAGGGCCAAAAAGAGACCCAGTACTTC.